A single sample gave rise to the 20 T cell receptor beta chains below, sequenced in a study of blood T cell repertoires in COVID-19. The table came from immunoSEQ multiplex PCR; TCRdb's copy has only in-frame clones and leaves some out. The profile shows 70,000 or so clones, approximately 73% of them singletons. Sequenced: peripheral blood. The receptors stem from a man in his 60s with COVID-19, enrolled during active disease.

J is TRBJ2-1 and V is TRBV7-3; D unclear. CDR1 is SGHTA, CDR2 FQGTGA, per germline. V lost 5 bases to trimming and J lost 5 bases, with 16 bases between them. The CDR3 is 15 amino acids. The CDR3 sequence is CASSALASVDNEQFF. The CDR3 DNA is TGTGCCAGCAGCGCCCTGGCCAGCGTAGACAATGAGCAGTTCTTC.

The V gene is TRBV6-5, the J gene TRBJ2-7; a weak D match, TRBD2 (6 bases). The germline V gene encodes CDR1 MNHEY and CDR2 SVGAGI. V dropped 5 bases and J dropped 3 bases, with 14 bases sitting between them. This CDR3 region has 14 residues. The CDR3 DNA is TGTGCCAGCAGTCGTCCCGGGACTGTCTACGAGCAGTACTTC. It codes for CASSRPGTVYEQYF.

V is TRBV27 and J is TRBJ2-2, with 10 bases identical to TRBD1. J lost 1 base, V lost 5 bases, and 4 bases had no gene match. This CDR3 is built from 16 residues. CDR1 is MNHEY and CDR2 is SMNVEV in the germline V gene (reference sequence). The CDR3 bases are TGTGCCAGCAGTGGGGGGACAGGGGAGAACACCGGGGAGCTGTTTTTT. Amino acids: CASSGGTGENTGELFF.

V gene TRBV21-1 combines with J gene TRBJ2-7; TRBD1, the D gene given by the table, was not confirmed from the DNA. TRBV21-1 is designated a pseudogene. The CDR3 covers 13 residues. The DNA for the CDR3 is TGTGCCAGCCCGGGACAGGGGGACTACGAGCAGTACTTC. It translates to CASPGQGDYEQYF.

The chain links TRBV7-9 to TRBJ1-3; 7 bases fit TRBD1. This CDR3 spans 15 amino acids. From germline, CDR1 is SEHNR and CDR2 FQNEAQ (reference sequence). V was pared by 4 bases and J by 6 bases, with 9 bases of the junction left unmatched. The CDR3 nucleotides are TGTGCCAGCAGCTCCCACAGGGGAGCGGCAAACACCATATATTTT. It translates to CASSSHRGAANTIYF.

The chain joins TRBV3-1 (or the pseudogene TRBV3-2) to TRBJ2-5; a possible D gene is TRBD2 (7 bases). Germline V gene lookup returns CDR1 LGHDT and CDR2 YNNKEL (reference sequence). The CDR3 is 15 residues long. Trimming pared 1 base from V and 5 bases from J, leaving 14 bases between. CDR3 sequence: CASSQGRGPQETQYF. The CDR3 DNA follows: TGTGCCAGCAGCCAAGGGCGGGGGCCCCAGGAGACCCAGTACTTC.

This clone appeared many times. This sequence joins TRBV18 and TRBJ1-2, with 10 bases aligning to TRBD1. Germline V gives CDR1 KGHSH, CDR2 LQKENI. The CDR3 runs to 15 residues. Germline trimming cut 3 bases from V and 4 bases from J; bases unmatched to any gene: 5. CDR3 nucleotides: TGTGCCAGCTCACCCGGGACAGGGGTCTTCTATGGCTACACCTTC. Translated: CASSPGTGVFYGYTF.

The chain recombines TRBV2 with TRBJ1-2, with TRBD1 identical over 7 bases. Germline CDR1 SNHLY, CDR2 FYNNEI. Trimming took 4 bases from V and 5 from J; bases not matched to a gene: 7. CDR3 length equals 14 residues. CDR3 sequence: CASSGQGASYGYTF. For the CDR3, the DNA is TGTGCCAGCAGTGGACAGGGAGCCTCATATGGCTACACCTTC.

The chain has TRBV28 and TRBJ2-7; 9 positions agree with TRBD2. Germline V CDR1 and CDR2: MDHEN, SYDVKM. V was pared by 5 bases and J by 2 bases, with 10 bases of the junction left unmatched. The CDR3 totals 16 residues. The CDR3 spells CASSPRAAGGTYEQYF. As DNA, the CDR3 is TGTGCCAGCAGTCCCCGGGCAGCGGGAGGTACCTACGAGCAGTACTTC.

The chain combines TRBV27 with TRBJ2-3; 16 bases agree with TRBD2. This CDR3 is built from 18 residues. After removal of 6 bases from V and 4 bases from J, the junction contained 10 bases not matched to a gene. CDR1 and CDR2 (germline): MNHEY, SMNVEV (reference sequence). CDR3: CASSVPGLAGGPADTQYF. The DNA of the CDR3 is TGTGCCAGCAGCGTCCCGGGACTAGCGGGGGGGCCGGCAGATACGCAGTATTTT.

This chain joins TRBV9 and TRBJ1-1; unclear D gene. There are 13 residues in the CDR3. Germline V CDR1 and CDR2: SGDLS, YYNGEE. The ends were cut back, 6 bases at V and 4 bases at J, with 13 bases in the middle. The CDR3 nucleotides are TGTGCCAGCACTAGGAGGGTGGGCACTGAAGCTTTCTTT. It translates to CASTRRVGTEAFF.

V usage is TRBV7-2 and J usage is TRBJ2-3, with 7 bases that match TRBD2. V was pared by 3 bases and J by 4 bases, with 4 bases of the junction left unmatched. The CDR3 totals 14 residues. From germline, CDR1 is SGHTA and CDR2 FQGNSA. CDR3 DNA sequence: TGTGCCAGCAGCTTGAGACTAGCCGCAGATACGCAGTATTTT. Translation: CASSLRLAADTQYF.

The chain couples TRBV12-5 to TRBJ2-2; 10 bases are shared with TRBD1. From germline, CDR1 is LGHNT and CDR2 FRNRAP. The CDR3 is 15 amino acids. J gave up 6 bases and V 4 bases, and 5 bases lay outside the gene matches. CDR3 protein: CASGYRQGAPGELFF. DNA of the CDR3: TGTGCTAGTGGTTACCGACAGGGGGCGCCCGGGGAGCTGTTTTTT. Using reference TRBV12-5 and TRBJ2-2 for the parts outside the CDR3, the full variable domain is DARVTQTPRHKVTEMGQEVTMRCQPILGHNTVFWYRQTMMQGLELLAYFRNRAPLDDSGMPKDRFSAEMPDATLATLKIQPSEPRDSAVYFCASGYRQGAPGELFFGEGSRLTVL.

The V gene is TRBV9, the J gene TRBJ2-7; unclear D gene. Deletions cut 4 bases from V and 4 bases from J, with 6 bases between. Per the germline V gene, CDR1 is SGDLS and CDR2 is YYNGEE. The CDR3 totals 11 residues. CDR3 DNA: TGTGCCAGCAGCCCTCAGTACGAGCAGTACTTC. This translates into CASSPQYEQYF.

The chain carries TRBV5-1 and TRBJ2-2; D perhaps matches TRBD2 (5 bases). Looked up from germline, CDR1 is SGHRS and CDR2 is YFSETQ. Deletions cut 4 bases from V and 1 base from J, with 11 bases between. This CDR3 has 15 amino acids. This chain's CDR3 is CASSPRERNTGELFF. CDR3 nucleotides: TGCGCCAGCAGCCCCCGGGAAAGGAACACCGGGGAGCTGTTTTTT.

J is TRBJ1-5 and V is TRBV18; D unresolved. Germline loops: CDR1 KGHSH, CDR2 LQKENI. There are 15 residues in the CDR3. The V and J ends lost 4 bases and 0 bases respectively, with 10 bases between them. The CDR3 nucleotides are TGTGCCAGCTCACTCATCAGTGATAGCAATCAGCCCCAGCATTTT. Amino acid sequence: CASSLISDSNQPQHF.

The chain has TRBV6-6 and TRBJ2-2; D perhaps matches TRBD2 (7 bases). Trimming took off 8 bases at V and 5 bases at J, with 15 bases between the two ends. CDR3 size: 14 residues. Per germline, CDR1 MNHNY and CDR2 SVGAGI (reference sequence). In nucleotides, the CDR3 is TGTGCCAGCCGGGCGGGGGCCGGAACCGGGGAGCTGTTTTTT. Its protein is CASRAGAGTGELFF.

The V and J genes are TRBV7-3 and TRBJ1-2; 10 positions agree with TRBD1. The CDR3 length is 15 residues. J gave up 5 bases and V 0 bases, and 3 bases lay outside the gene matches. Germline V gene lookup returns CDR1 SGHTA and CDR2 FQGTGA. The CDR3 DNA follows: TGTGCCAGCAGCTTAACGAGGGACAGGGGTTATGGCTACACCTTC. It specifies CASSLTRDRGYGYTF.

The chain uses TRBV4-2 and TRBJ2-5, with D possibly TRBD2 on 5 matching bases. Germline V gene sequence: CDR1 LGHNA, CDR2 YNFKEQ. This CDR3 has 15 amino acids. Trimming took 4 bases from V and 1 from J, leaving 13 bases between them. CDR3: CASSPRGQVQETQYF. CDR3 in DNA: TGTGCCAGCAGCCCCCGCGGGCAGGTCCAAGAGACCCAGTACTTC.

The CDR3: CASSRTSGRIWEQYF. DNA for the CDR3: TGTGCCAGCAGTCGGACTAGCGGGAGGATTTGGGAGCAGTACTTC. The chain employs TRBV9 and TRBJ2-7; 14 positions match TRBD2. V shed 5 bases and J 7 bases; nucleotides not matched to a gene: 8. CDR3 length: 15 amino acids. Germline V gene sequence: CDR1 SGDLS, CDR2 YYNGEE.